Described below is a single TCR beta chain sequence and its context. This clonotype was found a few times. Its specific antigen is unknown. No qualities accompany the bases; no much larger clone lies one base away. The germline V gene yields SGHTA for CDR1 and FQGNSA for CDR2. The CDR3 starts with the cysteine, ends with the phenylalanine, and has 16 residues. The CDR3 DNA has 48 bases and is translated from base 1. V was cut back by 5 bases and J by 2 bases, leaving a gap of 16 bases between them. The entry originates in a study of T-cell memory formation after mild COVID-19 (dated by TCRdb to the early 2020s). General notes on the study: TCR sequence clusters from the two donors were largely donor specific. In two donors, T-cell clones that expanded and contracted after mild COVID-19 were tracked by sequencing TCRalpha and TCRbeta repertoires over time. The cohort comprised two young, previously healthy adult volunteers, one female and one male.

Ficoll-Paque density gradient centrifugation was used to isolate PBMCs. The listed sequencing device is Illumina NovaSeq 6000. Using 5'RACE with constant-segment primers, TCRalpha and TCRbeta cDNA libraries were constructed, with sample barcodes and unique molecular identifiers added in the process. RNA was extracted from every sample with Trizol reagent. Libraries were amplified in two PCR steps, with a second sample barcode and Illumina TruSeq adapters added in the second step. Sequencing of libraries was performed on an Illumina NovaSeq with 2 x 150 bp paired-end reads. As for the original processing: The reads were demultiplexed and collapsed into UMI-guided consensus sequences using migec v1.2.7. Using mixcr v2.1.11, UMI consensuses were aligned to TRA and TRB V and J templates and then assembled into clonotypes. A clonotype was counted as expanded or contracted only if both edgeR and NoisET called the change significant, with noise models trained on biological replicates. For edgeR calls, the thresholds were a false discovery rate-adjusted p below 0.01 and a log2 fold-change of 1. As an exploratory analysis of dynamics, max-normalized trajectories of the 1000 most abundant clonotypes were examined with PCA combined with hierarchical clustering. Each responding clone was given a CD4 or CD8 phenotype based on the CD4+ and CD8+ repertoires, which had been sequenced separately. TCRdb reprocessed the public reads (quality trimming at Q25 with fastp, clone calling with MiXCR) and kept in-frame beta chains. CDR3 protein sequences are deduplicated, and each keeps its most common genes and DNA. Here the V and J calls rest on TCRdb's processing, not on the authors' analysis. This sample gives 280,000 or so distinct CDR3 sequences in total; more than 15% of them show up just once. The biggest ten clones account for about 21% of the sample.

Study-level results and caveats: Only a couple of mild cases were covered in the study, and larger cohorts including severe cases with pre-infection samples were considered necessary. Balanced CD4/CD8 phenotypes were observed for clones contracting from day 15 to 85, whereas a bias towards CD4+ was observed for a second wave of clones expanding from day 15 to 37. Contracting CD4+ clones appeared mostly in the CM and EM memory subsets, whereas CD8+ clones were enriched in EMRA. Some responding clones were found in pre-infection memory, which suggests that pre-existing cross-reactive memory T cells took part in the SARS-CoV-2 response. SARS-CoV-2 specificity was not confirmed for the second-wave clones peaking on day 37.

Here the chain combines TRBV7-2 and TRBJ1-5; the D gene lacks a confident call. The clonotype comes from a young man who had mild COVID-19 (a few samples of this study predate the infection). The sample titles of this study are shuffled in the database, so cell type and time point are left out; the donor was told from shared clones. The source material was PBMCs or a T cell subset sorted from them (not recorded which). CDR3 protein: CASSPSVWGGNQPQHF. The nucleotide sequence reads TGTGCCAGCAGCCCCTCCGTATGGGGAGGCAATCAGCCCCAGCATTTT.